The clone carrying this TCR beta chain was observed a few times. What it binds is unknown. The sample originates from a study of response to subunit inactivated influenza vaccine. General study results and limits: Authors suggested each seasonal influenza vaccination recruits few new T cells.

TCRdb used MiXCR to reprocess the RT-PCR reads, holding one entry per CDR3 protein. This table holds 430,000 or so distinct CDR3 sequences, about a tenth found once. This specimen consisted of PBMCs from blood, obtained about 6 weeks after vaccination. This TCR derives from a man aged 45-65 years who received an inactivated influenza vaccine.

CDR3 region: CASSPSRSGGYGYTF. In nucleotides, the CDR3 is TGCGCCAGCAGCCCTAGTAGGTCGGGAGGATATGGCTACACCTTC. V and J are TRBV4-3 and TRBJ1-2; D unclear. Germline V gene sequence: CDR1 LGHNA, CDR2 YSLEER. This CDR3 has 15 residues. V was shortened by 4 bases and J by 5 bases, with 17 bases between the two germline ends.